Presented here are 25 T cell receptor beta chains from one specimen sequenced in a study of cytomegalovirus exposure and HLA in healthy donors (dated by TCRdb to the late 2010s). Libraries were prepared through the immunoSEQ multiplex PCR assay. For the multiplex PCR, a mixture combining 60 forward primers for TCR Vbeta segments and 13 reverse primers for TCR Jbeta segments was used. The clones in this table, taken by TCRdb from immuneACCESS, are in-frame only. Not every clone is retained; where verified, under half of the shortfall comes from an unresolved V gene, and the cause of the rest is unknown. Counted in this sample were 65,000 to 85,000 clones; roughly 80% of them appeared once. Clones ranked in the top ten supply less than 25% of the sample. Material for sequencing was PBMCs. These receptor sequences come from a woman in her thirties or forties in good health and CMV-seropositive.

CDR3 DNA sequence: TGTGCCAGCAGCAAAATAGCGGGAGGGCAAGAGACCCAGTACTTC. This encodes CASSKIAGGQETQYF. The chain recombines TRBV9 with TRBJ2-5, with TRBD2 identical over 11 bases. This CDR3 spans 15 amino acids. The germline V gene encodes CDR1 SGDLS and CDR2 YYNGEE. The junction had 4 bases not matched to a gene; V was cut back by 4 bases and J by 2 bases.

The gene calls are TRBV14 and TRBJ1-2; D is unresolved. Trimming removed 2 bases at V and 4 bases at J, with 14 bases between. This CDR3 has 15 residues. Germline CDR1 SGHDN, CDR2 FVKESK. DNA for the CDR3: TGTGCCAGCAGCCAAAGGGCCGGCCGGGGCTATGGCTACACCTTC. As protein: CASSQRAGRGYGYTF.

This clone is medium-sized. The V call is TRBV6-5, the J call TRBJ2-1; 9 nucleotides match TRBD1. The junction had 4 bases not matched to a gene; V was cut back by 6 bases and J by 7 bases. From germline, CDR1 is MNHEY and CDR2 SVGAGI. CDR3 size: 13 residues. CDR3 sequence reads: CASRGQGSNEQFF. CDR3 in DNA: TGTGCCAGCAGGGGACAGGGTAGTAATGAGCAGTTCTTC.

A single count supports this clone. In DNA, the CDR3 is TGTGCCAGCAGGCCGGCCCAACGGGGGGATGGCTACACCTTC. Its protein product is CASRPAQRGDGYTF. The rearrangement uses TRBV6-5 and TRBJ1-2; TRBD1 is a possible D gene (5 bases). Per the germline V gene, CDR1 is MNHEY and CDR2 is SVGAGI. V was clipped by 6 bases and J by 6 bases, with 17 bases between them. The CDR3 has 14 amino acids.

The rearrangement joins TRBV6-1 to TRBJ2-1; maybe TRBD2 (6 bases). The CDR3 extends over 13 amino acids. Germline V gene sequence: CDR1 MNHNS, CDR2 SASEGT. The V and J ends lost 7 bases and 8 bases respectively, with 15 bases between them. The chain's CDR3 is CASNLGREYEQFF. In DNA, the CDR3 is TGTGCCAGCAACCTGGGCCGGGAGTATGAGCAGTTCTTC.

The J gene is TRBJ1-2, the V gene TRBV19; D perhaps matches TRBD1 (6 bases). Germline V CDR1 and CDR2: LNHDA, SQIVND (reference sequence). With 7 bases removed from V and 2 bases from J, the gap between germline ends came to 14 bases. This CDR3 has 14 amino acids. The CDR3 DNA reads as TGTGCCAGTACAGACAGGAGTCCCAACTATGGCTACACCTTC. Translated, it gives CASTDRSPNYGYTF.

CDR3 residues: CASSFAAVHEQYF. The CDR3 DNA follows: TGTGCCAGCAGTTTCGCAGCGGTCCACGAGCAGTACTTC. The V and J genes are TRBV28 and TRBJ2-7; weak D call: TRBD2 (5 bases). CDR1 MDHEN and CDR2 SYDVKM come from the germline V gene. The V end was cut by 3 bases, the J end by 5 bases, with 11 bases between. The CDR3 is 13 amino acids. The full variable domain, with the rest looked up from reference TRBV28 and TRBJ2-7, is DVKVTQSSRYLVKRTGEKVFLECVQDMDHENMFWYRQDPGLGLRLIYFSYDVKMKEKGDIPEGYSVSREKKERFSLILESASTNQTSMYLCASSFAAVHEQYFGPGTRLTVT.

On this clone: The CDR3 does not close with the conserved phenylalanine or tryptophan, likely indicating a read error. The DNA is omitted, as the CDR3 cannot be located on it reliably, and the CDR3 follows TCRdb's listing. This rearrangement joins TRBV5-6 to TRBJ2-4; the DNA was not compared with TRBD1, the D call given in the table. The CDR3 totals 8 residues, both ends included. CDR1 SGHDT and CDR2 YYEEEE come from the germline V gene. CDR3 sequence reads: CASSLAGP.

The sample holds one count of this clone. The genes are TRBV10-3 and TRBJ2-1; 10 bases fit TRBD2. The junction had 10 bases not matched to a gene; V was cut back by 4 bases and J by 7 bases. Germline loops: CDR1 ENHRY, CDR2 SYGVKD. The CDR3 has 16 residues. This CDR3 reads CAISGQREGRYNEQFF. The CDR3 DNA is TGTGCCATCAGTGGGCAGCGGGAGGGCCGATATAATGAGCAGTTCTTC.

The chain combines TRBV29-1 with TRBJ2-7; 11 nucleotides match TRBD2. V lost 5 bases to trimming and J lost 4 bases; unmatched junction nucleotides: 4. Germline CDR1 reads SQVTM; CDR2 reads ANQGSEA. This CDR3 has 13 amino acids. CDR3 region: CSVLLAGEYEQYF. The CDR3 region has the DNA TGCAGCGTTTTACTAGCGGGGGAATACGAGCAGTACTTC.

The J gene is TRBJ2-3, the V gene TRBV6-4, with 9 nucleotides matching TRBD2. Germline assignment: CDR1 MRHNA and CDR2 SNTAGT. V lost 2 bases to trimming and J lost 1 base; unmatched junction nucleotides: 7. This CDR3 is 17 amino acids long. Here the CDR3 reads CASSDDASGRRTDTQYF. The CDR3, as DNA: TGTGCCAGCAGTGACGATGCGAGCGGGAGGCGCACAGATACGCAGTATTTT.

The count of this clone is one. V gene TRBV4-1 combines with J gene TRBJ2-7; TRBD2 matches 7 bases. This CDR3 is built from 14 residues. Germline assignment: CDR1 MGHRA and CDR2 YSYEKL. The V segment lost 0 bases and the J segment 3 bases; nucleotides outside the gene matches: 2. CDR3: CASSQEWDYYEQYF. CDR3 DNA sequence: TGCGCCAGCAGCCAAGAATGGGACTACTACGAGCAGTACTTC.

This clone came up a few times. The chain has TRBV4-2 and TRBJ2-5; D might be TRBD2 (5 bases). Trimming shortened V by 1 base and J by 5 bases, and 11 bases separated the two germline ends. The CDR3 runs 14 residues. The germline CDR1 and CDR2 sequences are LGHNA and YNFKEQ. CDR3 residues: CASSQGGPRETQYF. CDR3 nucleotides: TGTGCCAGCAGCCAAGGAGGGCCTCGGGAGACCCAGTACTTC.

V usage is TRBV5-4 and J usage is TRBJ1-2, with TRBD1 matching over 7 bases. The CDR3 is 13 residues long. Germline V CDR1 and CDR2: SGHNT, YYREEE (reference sequence). V shed 4 bases, J shed 4 bases, and the junction held 4 bases outside the gene matches. The CDR3 DNA sequence: TGTGCCAGCAGCCCCAGGGGGACCTATGGCTACACCTTC. Translating gives CASSPRGTYGYTF.

V gene TRBV5-1 combines with J gene TRBJ2-3; D gene unclear. Germline V gives CDR1 SGHRS, CDR2 YFSETQ. The V end lost 5 bases, the J end lost 2 bases, and 6 bases lay between the germline ends. The CDR3 totals 12 residues. As DNA, the CDR3 is TGCGCCAGCAGTCTCCTCACAGATACGCAGTATTTT. Translation: CASSLLTDTQYF.

The chain is built from TRBV27 and TRBJ2-7, with 7 bases identical to TRBD1. Germline CDR1 is MNHEY and CDR2 is SMNVEV (reference sequence). The J segment lost 1 base and the V segment lost 6 bases, leaving 9 bases of the junction unmatched. The length of the CDR3 is 15 residues. The CDR3 spells CASSPGQSSSYEQYF. The CDR3 region has the DNA TGTGCCAGCAGCCCGGGACAGTCCTCTTCCTACGAGCAGTACTTC.

CDR3 sequence reads: CAWSVGRVHEQYF. DNA for the CDR3: TGTGCCTGGAGTGTAGGGCGGGTCCACGAGCAGTACTTC. The chain combines TRBV30 with TRBJ2-7; D perhaps matches TRBD2 (5 bases). Looked up from germline, CDR1 is GTSNPN and CDR2 is SVGIG (reference sequence). This CDR3 is built from 13 residues. The germline V and J ends were trimmed by 0 bases and 5 bases, with 11 bases remaining between them.

This clone was seen more than once but under ten times. The CDR3 spells CASNGGPGQPQHF. The CDR3 nucleotides are TGTGCCAGCAACGGGGGGCCGGGTCAGCCCCAGCATTTT. V usage is TRBV6-6 and J usage is TRBJ1-5, with D possibly TRBD1 on 6 matching bases. CDR3 size: 13 residues. Germline V lookup: CDR1 MNHNY, CDR2 SVGAGI (reference sequence). V was shortened by 7 bases and J by 6 bases, with 13 bases between the two germline ends.

The CDR3: CAISELAGQSTDTQYF. The CDR3 DNA follows: TGTGCCATCAGTGAACTGGCGGGGCAAAGCACAGATACGCAGTATTTT. The V and J genes are TRBV10-3 and TRBJ2-3; D perhaps matches TRBD2 (6 bases). V was clipped by 3 bases and J by 0 bases, with 13 bases between them. The V gene's germline CDR1 is ENHRY and CDR2 SYGVKD. The CDR3 spans 16 residues.

The rearrangement uses TRBV11-2 and TRBJ2-5, with 11 bases aligning to TRBD2. This CDR3 is 16 amino acids long. V lost 2 bases to trimming and J lost 2 bases; unmatched junction nucleotides: 4. CDR1 is SGHAT, CDR2 FQNNGV, per germline. In DNA form, the CDR3 reads TGTGCCAGCAGCTTAACTCGGACTAGCGGGCAAGAGACCCAGTACTTC. It codes for CASSLTRTSGQETQYF.

V and J are TRBV5-5 and TRBJ1-2; TRBD1 matches 9 bases. The CDR3 sequence is 15 residues long. Trimming at V came to 3 bases and at J to 2 bases, leaving 5 bases not matched to a gene. Germline V lookup: CDR1 SGHKS, CDR2 YYEKEE (reference sequence). CDR3 region: CASSSSGTGNYGYTF. CDR3 in DNA: TGTGCCAGCAGCTCTTCCGGGACAGGGAACTATGGCTACACCTTC.

The chain has TRBV9 and TRBJ1-4; TRBD1 matches 7 bases. After removal of 3 bases from V and 5 bases from J, the junction contained 10 bases not matched to a gene. This CDR3 region has 16 residues. The germline CDR1 and CDR2 sequences are SGDLS and YYNGEE. This CDR3 reads CASSGTQGMENEKLFF. The CDR3 DNA sequence: TGTGCCAGCAGCGGGACACAGGGGATGGAGAATGAAAAACTGTTTTTT.

The chain couples TRBV7-9 to TRBJ2-5; no definite D call. The ends were cut back, 4 bases at V and 1 base at J, with 10 bases in the middle. The CDR3 length is 14 residues. CDR1 SEHNR and CDR2 FQNEAQ come from the germline V gene (reference sequence). The CDR3 region has the DNA TGTGCCAGCAGCTCCGAAAACTTCCAAGAGACCCAGTACTTC. This encodes CASSSENFQETQYF.

This clone appeared a single time. This rearrangement joins TRBV7-9 to TRBJ2-3; D might be TRBD1 (5 bases). CDR1 and CDR2 from the germline V gene are SEHNR and FQNEAQ (reference sequence). Trimming stripped 4 bases from V and 3 bases from J, with 17 bases between. CDR3 length equals 16 residues. The CDR3 loop is CASSSGHNIQTDTQYF. In DNA, the CDR3 is TGTGCCAGCAGCTCTGGACATAACATCCAAACAGATACGCAGTATTTT.

The CDR3 DNA reads as TGTGCCAGCAGCTCCCGGGACAGGGGAAAAGATACGCAGTATTTT. It codes for CASSSRDRGKDTQYF. The chain carries TRBV7-9 and TRBJ2-3, with 10 bases fitting TRBD1. Losses at the gene ends were 4 bases for V and 5 bases for J; bases not matched to a gene: 6. The CDR3 length is 15 residues. CDR1 is SEHNR, CDR2 FQNEAQ, per germline (reference sequence).